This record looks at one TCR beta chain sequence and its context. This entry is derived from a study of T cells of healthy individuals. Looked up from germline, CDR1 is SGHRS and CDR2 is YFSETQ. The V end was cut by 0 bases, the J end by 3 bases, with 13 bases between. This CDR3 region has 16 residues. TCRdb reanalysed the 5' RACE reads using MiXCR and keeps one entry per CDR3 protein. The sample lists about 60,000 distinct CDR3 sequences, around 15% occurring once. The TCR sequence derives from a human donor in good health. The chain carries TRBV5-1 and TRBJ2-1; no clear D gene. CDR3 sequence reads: CASSLGALQGYNEQFF. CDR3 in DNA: TGCGCCAGCAGCTTGGGGGCTCTGCAAGGCTACAATGAGCAGTTCTTC.